This paragraph reports one T cell receptor beta chain. Its cognate antigen is unknown. A read error may account for a junction end that differs from germline. The sample is drawn from a study of brain T cells in children with intractable seizures. Overall study findings and caveats: Absence of clones before surgery may stem from lower sequencing depth.

The table came from immunoSEQ multiplex PCR; TCRdb's copy has only in-frame clones and leaves some out. Of about 80,000 clones in the sample, around nine tenths are singletons; the top ten hold less than 30%. Germline-derived CDR1 and CDR2 are SSHAT and FNYEAQ (reference sequence). The CDR3 is 15 amino acids. The genes are TRBV7-7 and TRBJ2-5; 9 bases are shared with TRBD1. The sequence came from a girl aged 2-10 years with Rasmussen encephalitis and intractable seizures. This specimen consisted of peripheral blood, obtained at surgery. The CDR3 spells CASSHLQGALETQYF. In DNA form, the CDR3 reads TGTGCTAGCAGCCACCTACAGGGGGCTCTAGAGACCCAGTACTTC.